Only one count was recorded for the clone carrying this T cell receptor beta chain. Its antigen remains unidentified. The V end was cut by 6 bases, the J end by 0 bases, with 9 bases between. The CDR3 sequence is 13 residues long. In germline, CDR1 is WSHSY, CDR2 SAAADI. This sample was taken from a study of T cell responses to AZD1222 COVID-19 vaccine. Repertoires were generated with immunoSEQ multiplex PCR, while TCRdb's copy carries only in-frame clones and drops some. The data hold 95,000 to 110,000 clones, with around 91% observed a single time. Study-level findings and limits: Females outnumbered males among donors, who were mostly white British; clonal diversity was possibly underestimated. At baseline, seropositivity was found in only a handful of AZD1222 recipients.

The V gene is TRBV10-2, the J gene TRBJ2-7, with D perhaps TRBD2 (6 bases). Sequencing was performed on peripheral blood, taken on day 0 of AZD1222 vaccination. This TCR was sampled from an adult in good health. CDR3 DNA sequence: TGCGCCAGCAGGGGTAGCGGCTCCTACGAGCAGTACTTC. Translation: CASRGSGSYEQYF.